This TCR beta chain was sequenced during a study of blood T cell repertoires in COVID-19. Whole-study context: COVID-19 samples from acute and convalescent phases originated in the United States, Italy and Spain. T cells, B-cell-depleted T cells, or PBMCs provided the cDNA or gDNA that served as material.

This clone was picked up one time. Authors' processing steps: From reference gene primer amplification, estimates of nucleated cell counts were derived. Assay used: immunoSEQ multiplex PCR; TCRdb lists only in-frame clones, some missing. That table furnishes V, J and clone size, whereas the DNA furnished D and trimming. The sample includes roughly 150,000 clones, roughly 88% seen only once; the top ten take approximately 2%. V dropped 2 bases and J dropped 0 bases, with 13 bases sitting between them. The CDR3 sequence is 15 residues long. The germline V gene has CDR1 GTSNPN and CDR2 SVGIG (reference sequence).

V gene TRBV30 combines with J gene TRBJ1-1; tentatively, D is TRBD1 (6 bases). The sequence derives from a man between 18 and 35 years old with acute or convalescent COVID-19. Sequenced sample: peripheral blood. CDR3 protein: CAWSSQQGMNTEAFF. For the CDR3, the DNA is TGTGCCTGGAGTTCCCAACAGGGAATGAACACTGAAGCTTTCTTT.